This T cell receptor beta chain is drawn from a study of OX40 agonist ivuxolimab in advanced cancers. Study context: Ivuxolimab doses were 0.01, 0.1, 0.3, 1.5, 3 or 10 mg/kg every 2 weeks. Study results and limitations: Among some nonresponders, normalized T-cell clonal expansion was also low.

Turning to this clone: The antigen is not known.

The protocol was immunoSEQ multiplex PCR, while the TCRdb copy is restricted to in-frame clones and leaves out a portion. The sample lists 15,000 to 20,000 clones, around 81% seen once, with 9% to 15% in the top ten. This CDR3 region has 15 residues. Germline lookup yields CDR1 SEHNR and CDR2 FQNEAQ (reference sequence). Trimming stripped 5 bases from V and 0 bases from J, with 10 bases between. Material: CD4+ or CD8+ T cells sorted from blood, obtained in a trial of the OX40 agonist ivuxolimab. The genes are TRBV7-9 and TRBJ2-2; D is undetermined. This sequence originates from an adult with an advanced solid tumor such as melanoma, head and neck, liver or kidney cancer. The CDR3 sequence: CASSPQDPNTGELFF. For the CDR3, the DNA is TGTGCCAGCAGCCCCCAGGACCCGAACACCGGGGAGCTGTTTTTT.